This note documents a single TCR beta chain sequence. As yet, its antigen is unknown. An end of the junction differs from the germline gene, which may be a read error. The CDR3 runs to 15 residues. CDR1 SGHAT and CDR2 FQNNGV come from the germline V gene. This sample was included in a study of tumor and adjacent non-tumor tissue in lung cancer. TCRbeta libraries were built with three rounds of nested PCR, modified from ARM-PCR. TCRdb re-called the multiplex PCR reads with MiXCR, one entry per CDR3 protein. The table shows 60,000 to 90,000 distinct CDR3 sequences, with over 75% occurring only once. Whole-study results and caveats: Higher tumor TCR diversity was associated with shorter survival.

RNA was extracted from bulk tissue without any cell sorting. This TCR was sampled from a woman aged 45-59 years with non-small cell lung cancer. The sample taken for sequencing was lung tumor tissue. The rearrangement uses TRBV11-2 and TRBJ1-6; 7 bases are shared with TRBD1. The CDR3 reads CTSRVRDSDNSPLHF. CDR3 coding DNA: TGTACCAGCAGGGTCCGGGACAGCGATAATTCACCCCTCCACTTT.